This T cell receptor (beta chain) appears in the sequencing data of a study of a mutant IDH1 vaccine in newly diagnosed glioma. Time point given: baseline, week 1 (first vaccination visit). The treatment: pre-vaccination baseline after standard-of-care therapy. There are 14 residues in the CDR3. The V end was cut by 0 bases, the J end by 5 bases, with 12 bases between. CDR1 and CDR2 (germline): SGHRS, YFSETQ. Only in-frame clones appear in the TCRdb table, and some are missing; sequencing was by immunoSEQ multiplex PCR. The sample comprises around 50,000 clones, 80% to 90% of which are singletons, and less than 3% rests with the top ten.

This TCR was sampled from a middle-aged man with glioma. The specimen comprised PBMCs, sampled from a glioma patient treated with radiotherapy, temozolomide or both. The chain employs TRBV5-1 and TRBJ2-7; tentative D call: TRBD1 (6 bases). In DNA form, the CDR3 reads TGCGCCAGCAGCTTGGGCAGGGGTGTCAACGAGCAGTACTTC. It codes for CASSLGRGVNEQYF.